This T cell receptor (beta chain) is drawn from a study of T cells in Graves' hyperthyroidism and ophthalmopathy. Amplified TCR beta CDR3 regions came from RNA transcripts. HTBI primers were employed in a first-round RT-PCR of the TCR CDR3. A single record per CDR3 protein comes from TCRdb applying MiXCR to the multiplex PCR reads. The sample holds hundreds of thousands of distinct CDR3 sequences, approximately 15% seen once. Study results and caveats: Ophthalmopathy could be told apart from stable hyperthyroidism with a 13 V-J model.

This clonotype has only a few counts. Its antigen is still unknown. Hyperthyroidism had been newly diagnosed in patients aged 18 to 65, and its duration was under 2 months. A patient was excluded if there was uncontrolled infection, other autoimmune disease, pregnancy or lactation. The germline V gene encodes CDR1 MNHEY and CDR2 SVGAGI. CDR3 length equals 15 residues. The V segment lost 4 bases and the J segment 4 bases; nucleotides outside the gene matches: 5. The rearrangement links TRBV6-5 to TRBJ2-5, with 11 nucleotides matching TRBD1. Source material: blood. The receptor's source is a woman under 30 with Graves' hyperthyroidism. The CDR3 is CASSWTGGYRETQYF. The CDR3 bases are TGTGCCAGCAGTTGGACAGGGGGCTATCGAGAGACCCAGTACTTC.